This T cell receptor beta chain stems from a study of T-cell reconstitution after alpha-beta-depleted transplantation in children. Germline CDR1 reads KGHDR; CDR2 reads SFDVKD. The CDR3 spans 13 residues. V lost 2 bases and J 1 base, leaving 4 bases between the germline ends. Unique molecular identifiers were built into the TCRbeta library. TCRdb reanalysed the PCR reads using MiXCR and keeps one entry per CDR3 protein. The sample has about 360,000 distinct CDR3 sequences; roughly 13% are singletons. This TCR came from a human donor who donated a stem cell graft to a child with Fanconi anemia. The chain employs TRBV24-1 and TRBJ2-5; D unresolved. The sample consisted of PBMCs, taken from the stem cell graft. CDR3: CATSDSTQETQYF. CDR3 coding DNA: TGTGCCACCAGTGATTCAACCCAAGAGACCCAGTACTTC.